A selection of T cell receptor beta chains follows, all from one sample in a study of blood T cell repertoires in COVID-19. The method was immunoSEQ multiplex PCR; TCRdb's version includes in-frame clones alone and lacks a portion of them. The sample has about 190,000 clones, less than 85% seen once; the top ten hold roughly 14%. Material for sequencing was peripheral blood. These receptors were obtained from a man aged 45-65 years who had recovered from COVID-19. The conserved cysteine and the conserved F or W are not part of the CDR3 here. A clone size is listed for some rows: how often the clone was seen (once, few, many), or a class if it is expanded.

clone_size v_call cdr3_length cdr3_aa
once TRBV27 11 ASSLTGLGEQY
- TRBV19 13 ATRGDRGKNQPQH
- TRBV15 15 ATSRGLAGTNTGELF
- TRBV2 13 ASSFRLAGVAEQY
- TRBV10-1 13 ASSDLRPGEDTQY
- TRBV5-1 12 ASTPGQAHGEQY
few TRBV9 13 ASSAQGATNTEAF
- TRBV11-3 13 ASSTGVGGDNEQF
- TRBV9 12 ASSVVSSGRAVN
- TRBV30 13 AWSGRQAISYEQY
- TRBV15 15 ATSSELYGAGPDTQY
once TRBV7-3 13 ASSLTRTGTGELF
- TRBV4-1 15 ASSHYSGPSSYNEQF
- TRBV28 15 ASSFRGTGYSNYGYT
- TRBV4-3 13 ASSQDLGRGTGYT
once TRBV3-1/TRBV3-2 18 ASSQKWAFWERVNTGELF
- TRBV24-1 10 AAGQGAYEQY
- TRBV5-4 9 ASSLAREQF
- TRBV30 14 AWVRAGAMGTGELF
few TRBV28 14 ASSLGGTGDYQPQH
- TRBV5-4 11 ASSTGTSAEQF
once TRBV11-2 14 ASSLARTGTGNTIY
- TRBV5-6 14 ASSFFSGTPTGELF
- TRBV6-1 14 ASSEVGSSAGNTIY
- TRBV18 11 ASSKQERYEQY
few TRBV4-3 13 ASSLGPGDYTEAF
- TRBV30 12 GAASGSVYGELF
- TRBV11-2 11 ASSPPWSGEQY
- TRBV11-1 14 ASSLGVGGSAAEAF
- TRBV20-1 14 SASEETGIWDTEAF
once TRBV4-2 14 ASSQATGSGANVLT
- TRBV4-3 16 ASSQDLIGTGLYTEAF
- TRBV6-4 12 ASRPGQVNTEAF
few TRBV2 11 ASCLWGGTEAF
- TRBV30 10 AWTGQGKGQF
- TRBV28 13 ASSLTSGSYNEQF
- TRBV27 15 ASTPPPGTGSNTEAF
- TRBV27 15 ASRLGQGLYSNQPQH
many TRBV5-4 14 ASSGSWTSGRNEQF
- TRBV6-5 12 ASAAAYDNQPQH